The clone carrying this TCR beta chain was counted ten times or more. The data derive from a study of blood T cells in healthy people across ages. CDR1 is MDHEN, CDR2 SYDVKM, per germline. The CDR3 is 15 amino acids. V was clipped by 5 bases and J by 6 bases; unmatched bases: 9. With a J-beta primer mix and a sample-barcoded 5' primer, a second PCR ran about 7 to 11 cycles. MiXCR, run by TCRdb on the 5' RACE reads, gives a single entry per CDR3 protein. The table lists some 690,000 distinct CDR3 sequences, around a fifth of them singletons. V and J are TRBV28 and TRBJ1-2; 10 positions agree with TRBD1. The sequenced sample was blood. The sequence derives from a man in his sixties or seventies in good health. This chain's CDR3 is CASSRTGGFVDGYTF. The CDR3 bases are TGTGCCAGCAGTCGGACAGGGGGTTTTGTGGATGGCTACACCTTC.